These 20 T cell receptor beta chains came from one sample sequenced in a study of PD-L1 blockade in urothelial cancer. Time point indicated: pretreatment peripheral blood. The method was immunoSEQ multiplex PCR; TCRdb's version includes in-frame clones alone and lacks a portion of them. The profile shows some 71,000 clones, approximately 86% of them singletons. This sample comprised PBMCs, obtained around atezolizumab (anti-PD-L1) treatment. The receptors come from a man between 60 and 75 years old with urothelial cancer.

V gene TRBV9 combines with J gene TRBJ1-2; D may be TRBD1 (6 bases). This CDR3 is built from 15 residues. V lost 3 bases, J lost 3 bases, and 15 bases lay in between. Germline lookup yields CDR1 SGDLS and CDR2 YYNGEE. CDR3 protein: CASSGGGQAYYGYTF. CDR3 sequence (DNA): TGTGCCAGCAGCGGGGGGGGGCAGGCCTACTATGGCTACACCTTC.

The J gene is TRBJ2-3, the V gene TRBV7-2; 11 nucleotides align to TRBD2. Germline CDR1 and CDR2: SGHTA and FQGNSA. The CDR3 is made up of 16 amino acids. Trimming at V came to 5 bases and at J to 3 bases, leaving 7 bases not matched to a gene. The CDR3 DNA follows: TGTGCCAGCAGCGCTAGCGGGGGGACGAATACAGATACGCAGTATTTT. It translates to CASSASGGTNTDTQYF.

The chain uses TRBV2 and TRBJ2-2; TRBD2 agrees at 11 bases. The CDR3 totals 17 residues. CDR1 SNHLY and CDR2 FYNNEI come from the germline V gene. Losses at the gene ends were 7 bases for V and 5 bases for J; bases not matched to a gene: 12. CDR3 DNA sequence: TGTGCCAGCACCAAAGTAGCGGGGGGGCCGAGAACCGGGGAGCTGTTTTTT. This codes for CASTKVAGGPRTGELFF.

V usage is TRBV11-2 and J usage is TRBJ2-1; TRBD1 might be the D (5 bases). There are 15 residues in the CDR3. Germline V lookup: CDR1 SGHAT, CDR2 FQNNGV. The V gene lost 5 bases and the J gene lost 1 base, with 12 bases spanning the gap. The CDR3, as DNA: TGTGCCAGCAGCCAAGACAGTGGATCCTACAATGAGCAGTTCTTC. Its protein product is CASSQDSGSYNEQFF.

This clone was observed once. This sequence joins TRBV7-2 and TRBJ2-5; tentative D call: TRBD2 (7 bases). The CDR3 has 14 residues. V lost 5 bases, J lost 1 base, and 11 bases lay in between. CDR1 and CDR2 (germline): SGHTA, FQGNSA. CDR3 DNA sequence: TGTGCCAGCAGCGGGCGGGGGCCCCAAGAGACCCAGTACTTC. Protein product: CASSGRGPQETQYF.

V and J are TRBV11-2 and TRBJ1-6, with D perhaps matching TRBD1 (5 bases). There are 17 residues in the CDR3. V shed 1 base and J shed 4 bases, with 14 bases lying between them. The germline CDR1 and CDR2 sequences are SGHAT and FQNNGV. CDR3 region: CASSLGTRGIYNSPLHF. CDR3 nucleotide sequence: TGTGCCAGCAGCTTAGGGACAAGGGGAATTTATAATTCACCCCTCCACTTT.

CDR3 residues: CASNPTSVGGELFF. CDR3 in DNA: TGTGCCAGCAACCCGACTAGCGTGGGCGGGGAGCTGTTTTTT. The chain is built from TRBV7-2 and TRBJ2-2; 8 bases are shared with TRBD2. The CDR3 covers 14 residues. The germline V gene encodes CDR1 SGHTA and CDR2 FQGNSA. Trimming removed 7 bases from V and 7 bases from J; junction bases left unmatched: 8.

V and J are TRBV9 and TRBJ2-2; 8 nucleotides match TRBD1. CDR3 length: 15 amino acids. J gave up 4 bases and V 6 bases, and 8 bases lay outside the gene matches. CDR1 is SGDLS and CDR2 is YYNGEE in the germline V gene. The CDR3: CASTLSDRATGELFF. CDR3 bases: TGTGCCAGCACCCTATCGGACAGGGCCACCGGGGAGCTGTTTTTT.

This clone was counted a few times. This chain connects TRBV18 to TRBJ1-2, with 8 positions matching TRBD1. V lost 5 bases to trimming and J lost 5 bases; unmatched junction nucleotides: 7. Per germline, CDR1 KGHSH and CDR2 LQKENI. This CDR3 is built from 14 residues. CDR3 sequence: CASSGQGARYGYTF. DNA for the CDR3: TGTGCCAGCTCAGGCCAGGGGGCGCGATATGGCTACACCTTC.

This clone was detected once. As DNA, the CDR3 is TGTGCCAGTAGTGGGGGGACAGCCTCTAACTATGGCTACACCTTC. This sequence encodes CASSGGTASNYGYTF. The chain employs TRBV19 and TRBJ1-2; 7 bases agree with TRBD1. CDR1 LNHDA and CDR2 SQIVND come from the germline V gene (reference sequence). The CDR3 length is 15 residues. J gave up 0 bases and V 5 bases, and 6 bases lay outside the gene matches.

This clone was observed once. The chain carries TRBV28 and TRBJ2-7, with TRBD1 matching 7 bases. V was pared by 3 bases and J by 1 base, with 6 bases of the junction left unmatched. The germline gives CDR1 MDHEN, CDR2 SYDVKM. The CDR3 extends over 15 amino acids. The CDR3 region is CASSFAGGRSYEQYF. Here the CDR3 DNA reads TGTGCCAGCAGTTTTGCAGGGGGAAGGTCCTACGAGCAGTACTTC.

This clone was counted a few times. The rearrangement uses TRBV4-3 and TRBJ2-7; tentative D call: TRBD1 (5 bases). The CDR3 runs 15 residues. Germline CDR1 LGHNA, CDR2 YSLEER. V was shortened by 1 base and J by 6 bases, with 16 bases between the two germline ends. CDR3 nucleotide sequence: TGCGCCAGCAGCCAAGGTTTGGGGCAGATATCCGAGCAGTACTTC. It is translated as CASSQGLGQISEQYF.

This clone is a singleton in its sample. This rearrangement joins TRBV7-9 to TRBJ2-5; possibly TRBD1 for D (6 bases). Per the germline V gene, CDR1 is SEHNR and CDR2 is FQNEAQ (reference sequence). The length of the CDR3 is 15 residues. V was trimmed by 0 bases and J by 2 bases, leaving 10 bases between them. The chain's CDR3 is CASSLAPRGQETQYF. The CDR3 DNA is TGTGCCAGCAGCTTAGCGCCAAGGGGGCAAGAGACCCAGTACTTC.

The V call is TRBV27, the J call TRBJ2-3; possibly TRBD1 for D (6 bases). The V end lost 2 bases, the J end lost 0 bases, and 30 bases lay between the germline ends. CDR1 and CDR2 from the germline V gene are MNHEY and SMNVEV (reference sequence). This CDR3 region has 22 residues. This CDR3 is CASSLKVQVWSGQRPSTDTQYF. CDR3 DNA: TGTGCCAGCAGTTTAAAAGTTCAAGTCTGGTCAGGACAGAGACCCAGCACAGATACGCAGTATTTT.

The chain's CDR3 is CASSEGLAHNIQYF. The CDR3, as DNA: TGCGCCAGCAGTGAGGGGCTAGCCCACAACATTCAGTACTTC. The chain combines TRBV10-2 with TRBJ2-4; perhaps TRBD2 as D (5 bases). The CDR3 is 14 residues long. Per germline, CDR1 WSHSY and CDR2 SAAADI. V was trimmed by 2 bases and J by 7 bases, leaving 12 bases between them.

This clone was seen a single time. V and J are TRBV6-6 and TRBJ1-1; D might be TRBD1 (5 bases). This CDR3 has 15 residues. Germline V gene lookup returns CDR1 MNHNY and CDR2 SVGAGI (reference sequence). Trimming pared 4 bases from V and 4 bases from J, leaving 16 bases between. The CDR3 nucleotides are TGTGCCAGCAGTTTCGGGGGAGGTAGCGGCACTGAAGCTTTCTTT. It is translated as CASSFGGGSGTEAFF.

In DNA, the CDR3 is TGTGCCAGCAGCCCAACGACCCCGGCGGGGGAGCAGTTCTTC. The encoded protein is CASSPTTPAGEQFF. This chain links TRBV7-2 with TRBJ2-1; tentative D call: TRBD2 (6 bases). This CDR3 has 14 amino acids. Looked up from germline, CDR1 is SGHTA and CDR2 is FQGNSA. V dropped 5 bases and J dropped 10 bases, with 18 bases sitting between them.

CDR3 amino acids: CSAQDRGNEQFF. In nucleotides, the CDR3 is TGCAGCGCACAGGACAGGGGAAATGAGCAGTTCTTC. The chain carries TRBV29-1 and TRBJ2-1; 9 nucleotides line up with TRBD1. The germline V gene has CDR1 SQVTM and CDR2 ANQGSEA. Trimming at V came to 7 bases and at J to 7 bases, leaving 5 bases not matched to a gene. This CDR3 has 12 amino acids.

This chain connects TRBV5-1 to TRBJ2-1; 12 bases align to TRBD2. Germline V gene lookup returns CDR1 SGHRS and CDR2 YFSETQ. V trimming: 4 bases; J trimming: 1 base; junction bases outside the gene matches: 12. The CDR3 consists of 19 residues. CDR3 region: CASSLGTLTSGGSYNEQFF. The CDR3 DNA reads as TGCGCCAGCAGCCTAGGAACTTTGACTAGCGGGGGTTCCTACAATGAGCAGTTCTTC.

This clone counts as medium-sized (0.01 to 0.1%). The rearrangement joins TRBV5-6 to TRBJ1-1; TRBD1 might be the D (5 bases). The germline CDR1 and CDR2 sequences are SGHDT and YYEEEE. Trimming stripped 4 bases from V and 6 bases from J, with 19 bases between. This CDR3 spans 15 amino acids. The CDR3: CASSADDQGPAEAFF. In nucleotides, the CDR3 is TGTGCCAGCAGCGCCGATGATCAGGGCCCAGCTGAAGCTTTCTTT.